The 14 T cell receptor beta chains below come from one sample, sequenced in a study of blood T cell repertoires in COVID-19. Libraries were prepared by immunoSEQ multiplex PCR; TCRdb keeps only in-frame clonotypes and omits some of them. The sample includes under 450,000 clones, roughly 90% of them seen just once. The sample comprised PBMCs or T cells enriched from blood (not recorded which). These receptor sequences come from a woman in her 30s who had recovered from COVID-19.

This rearrangement joins TRBV7-8 to TRBJ2-5, with D uncertain. V gave up 0 bases and J gave up 4 bases, with 6 bases separating them. This CDR3 spans 13 amino acids. Germline V gene lookup returns CDR1 SGHVS and CDR2 FQNEAQ. CDR3 in amino acids: CASSLAGAETQYF. CDR3 DNA: TGTGCCAGCAGCTTAGCGGGCGCAGAGACCCAGTACTTC.

This clone was seen more than once but under ten times. The chain uses TRBV5-4 and TRBJ1-6; unclear D gene. Trimming took off 0 bases at V and 9 bases at J, with 7 bases between the two ends. This CDR3 has 13 amino acids. Per the germline V gene, CDR1 is SGHNT and CDR2 is YYREEE (reference sequence). In DNA form, the CDR3 reads TGTGCCAGCAGCTTGGTTCCCTTTTCACCCCTCCACTTT. Its translation is CASSLVPFSPLHF. Drawing the rest from reference TRBV5-4 and TRBJ1-6, the complete variable domain is ETGVTQSPTHLIKTRGQQVTLRCSSQSGHNTVSWYQQALGQGPQFIFQYYREEENGRGNFPPRFSGLQFPNYSSELNVNALELDDSALYLCASSLVPFSPLHFGNGTRLTVT.

The CDR3 DNA is TGTGCCAGCAGCGGACTAGCGGGGGGAACCTACAATGAGCAGTTCTTC. Translation: CASSGLAGGTYNEQFF. V is TRBV2 and J is TRBJ2-1, with TRBD2 matching over 14 bases. CDR3 length: 16 amino acids. The germline CDR1 and CDR2 sequences are SNHLY and FYNNEI. Losses at the gene ends were 6 bases for V and 2 bases for J; bases not matched to a gene: 3.

The chain couples TRBV5-1 to TRBJ1-1; 8 bases are shared with TRBD1. Per the germline V gene, CDR1 is SGHRS and CDR2 is YFSETQ. V shed 2 bases, J shed 3 bases, and the junction held 9 bases outside the gene matches. The CDR3 is 16 amino acids. CDR3 in DNA: TGCGCCAGCAGCTTAACAGGACAGGGCGGACACACTGAAGCTTTCTTT. Residues: CASSLTGQGGHTEAFF.

The DNA of the CDR3 is TGTGCCAGCAGTGATTCCGCCCCCACAGGTTACCAAGAGACCCAGTACTTC. Amino acids: CASSDSAPTGYQETQYF. The rearrangement joins TRBV25-1 to TRBJ2-5, with D perhaps TRBD1 (5 bases). This CDR3 spans 17 amino acids. Per the germline V gene, CDR1 is MGHDK and CDR2 is SYGVNS. Trimming took off 3 bases at V and 0 bases at J, with 17 bases between the two ends.

The chain joins TRBV7-9 to TRBJ2-1; 8 nucleotides agree with TRBD2. V dropped 5 bases and J dropped 5; count of bases not matched to a gene: 8. The germline gives CDR1 SEHNR, CDR2 FQNEAQ (reference sequence). The length of the CDR3 is 15 residues. DNA of the CDR3: TGTGCCAGCAGCCCCAGAATAGCGGGACACAATGAGCAGTTCTTC. Protein sequence: CASSPRIAGHNEQFF.

This chain links TRBV4-1 with TRBJ1-2; 8 bases line up with TRBD1. The CDR3 sequence is 15 residues long. Germline V CDR1 and CDR2: MGHRA, YSYEKL. With V trimmed by 4 bases and J by 2 bases, 6 bases remained unmatched. CDR3 nucleotide sequence: TGCGCCAGCAGCCCCTTGGACAGGGAGAACTATGGCTACACCTTC. Translating gives CASSPLDRENYGYTF.

The chain employs TRBV7-8 and TRBJ1-6; D is unclear. CDR1 is SGHVS and CDR2 is FQNEAQ in the germline V gene. Trimming cost V 5 bases and J 8 bases, with 13 bases left between them. The CDR3 loop spans 14 amino acids. Here the CDR3 DNA reads TGTGCCAGCAGCCCGCGATGGAGTGATTCACCCCTCCACTTT. It specifies CASSPRWSDSPLHF.

V gene TRBV14 combines with J gene TRBJ2-3; 8 bases agree with TRBD2. CDR3 length: 17 residues. J was trimmed by 6 bases and V by 6 bases; bases with no gene match: 17. Looked up from germline, CDR1 is SGHDN and CDR2 is FVKESK. CDR3 coding DNA: TGTGCCAGCAGTGCTCCTGGGAGCGGGGGCCCAAGGGATACGCAGTATTTT. It translates to CASSAPGSGGPRDTQYF.

This clone has just a few counts. V gene TRBV6-2 or TRBV6-3 combines with J gene TRBJ1-1; D is possibly TRBD1 (6 bases). V was pared by 6 bases and J by 4 bases, with 15 bases between. Germline CDR1 and CDR2: MNHEY and SVGEGT. The CDR3 has 14 amino acids. CDR3 in amino acids: CASSRGALGTEAFF. CDR3 DNA: TGTGCCAGCAGCAGGGGCGCTCTGGGCACTGAAGCTTTCTTT.

This chain joins TRBV19 and TRBJ2-5; D gene ambiguous. Germline CDR1 reads LNHDA; CDR2 reads SQIVND (reference sequence). This CDR3 is 13 amino acids long. Trimming took off 2 bases at V and 5 bases at J, with 9 bases between the two ends. The CDR3 region is CASSILGRETQYF. DNA of the CDR3: TGTGCCAGTAGTATACTAGGTCGCGAGACCCAGTACTTC.

The chain recombines TRBV9 with TRBJ2-7; D may be TRBD2 (6 bases). Per the germline V gene, CDR1 is SGDLS and CDR2 is YYNGEE. The CDR3 covers 15 residues. The V end was cut by 0 bases, the J end by 1 base, with 11 bases between. In nucleotides, the CDR3 is TGTGCCAGCAGCGTAGGTGGTAGCGGTTCCTACGAGCAGTACTTC. Translated: CASSVGGSGSYEQYF.

This clone was seen a handful of times. This chain uses TRBV7-2 with TRBJ1-5; 10 positions match TRBD1. The CDR3 length is 16 residues. V trimming: 1 base; J trimming: 2 bases; junction bases outside the gene matches: 2. Germline CDR1 SGHTA, CDR2 FQGNSA. Here the CDR3 DNA reads TGTGCCAGCAGCTTAGACGGACAGGGGGGCAATCAGCCCCAGCATTTT. Protein: CASSLDGQGGNQPQHF.

The chain joins TRBV28 to TRBJ1-2; 8 nucleotides align to TRBD1. The V segment lost 2 bases and the J segment 6 bases; nucleotides outside the gene matches: 2. Per the germline V gene, CDR1 is MDHEN and CDR2 is SYDVKM. CDR3 length equals 13 residues. DNA of the CDR3: TGTGCCAGCAGTTTAAGGACAGGGAATGGCTACACCTTC. Protein sequence: CASSLRTGNGYTF.